The 30 T cell receptor beta chains reported below all come from one sample, sequenced in a study of T-cell reconstitution after alpha-beta-depleted transplantation in children. For TCRbeta, the library was prepared with unique molecular identifiers. TCRdb used MiXCR to reprocess the PCR reads, holding one entry per CDR3 protein. The sample includes over 150,000 distinct CDR3 sequences, approximately 15% of them seen just once. The sequencing here drew on PBMCs from the stem cell graft donor, taken from the stem cell graft. These receptors were taken from a human donor who donated a stem cell graft to a child with acute lymphoblastic leukemia.

This chain joins TRBV5-1 and TRBJ2-1, with TRBD2 matching over 15 bases. The CDR3 runs 21 residues. V trimming: 4 bases; J trimming: 0 bases; junction bases outside the gene matches: 14. Germline V CDR1 and CDR2: SGHRS, YFSETQ. CDR3 protein: CASSAGLAGGWGLSSYNEQFF. Written as DNA, the CDR3 is TGCGCCAGCAGCGCGGGACTAGCGGGAGGATGGGGACTTAGCTCCTACAATGAGCAGTTCTTC.

The sample holds many counts of this clonotype. The chain employs TRBV19 and TRBJ2-7; possibly TRBD1 for D (6 bases). The V and J ends lost 9 bases and 0 bases respectively, with 18 bases between them. The CDR3 totals 15 residues. Germline CDR1 LNHDA, CDR2 SQIVND (reference sequence). CDR3 in amino acids: CASRPRQDLSYEQYF. The CDR3 DNA reads TGTGCCAGCCGTCCCCGACAGGACCTCTCCTACGAGCAGTACTTC. Full variable domain (rest looked up from reference TRBV19 and TRBJ2-7): DGGITQSPKYLFRKEGQNVTLSCEQNLNHDAMYWYRQDPGQGLRLIYYSQIVNDFQKGDIAEGYSVSREKKESFPLTVTSAQKNPTAFYLCASRPRQDLSYEQYFGPGTRLTVT.

About this clonotype itself: A much larger clone sits a single nucleotide away, making a read error possible. The chain couples TRBV7-2 to TRBJ2-1; no reliable D call. The CDR3 runs 15 residues. Germline-derived CDR1 and CDR2 are SGHTA and FQGNSA. CDR3 protein: CASSPVAEEYSEQFF. In DNA form, the CDR3 reads TGTGCCAGCAGCCCCGTAGCTGAGGAGTACAGTGAGCAGTTCTTC. Full variable domain (outside the CDR3, taken from reference TRBV7-2 and TRBJ2-1): GAGVSQSPSNKVTEKGKDVELRCDPISGHTALYWYRQSLGQGLEFLIYFQGNSAPDKSGLPSDRFSAERTGGSVSTLTIQRTQQEDSAVYLCASSPVAEEYSEQFFGPGTRLTVL.

There are many counts of this clonotype. This CDR3 is CASSPWPNTEAFF. CDR3 DNA sequence: TGTGCCAGCAGTCCCTGGCCGAACACTGAAGCTTTCTTT. The rearrangement links TRBV12-3 or TRBV12-4 to TRBJ1-1; D is unclear. The CDR3 contains 13 residues. Trimming shortened V by 5 bases and J by 1 base, and 8 bases separated the two germline ends.

The V gene is TRBV5-1, the J gene TRBJ2-7; no definite D call. Trimming cost V 5 bases and J 7 bases, with 13 bases left between them. In germline, CDR1 is SGHRS, CDR2 YFSETQ. The CDR3 contains 12 residues. The CDR3 reads CASRQDLGEQYF. In nucleotides, the CDR3 is TGCGCCAGCAGACAAGACCTGGGGGAGCAGTACTTC.

Concerning this clonotype: One base away lies a much larger clone, so this may be a sequencing read error. V usage is TRBV29-1 and J usage is TRBJ2-2; D is unresolved. The CDR3 runs to 15 residues. Germline V gene lookup returns CDR1 SQVTM and CDR2 ANQGSEA. The CDR3 region has the DNA TGCAGCGTTGAAGAGGACGCCACGAACGCCGGGGAGCTGTTTTTT. This codes for CSVEEDATNAGELFF.

This sequence joins TRBV7-8 and TRBJ2-2; 11 bases are shared with TRBD2. J lost 3 bases, V lost 5 bases, and 11 bases had no gene match. Germline CDR1 reads SGHVS; CDR2 reads FQNEAQ. The CDR3 length is 18 residues. The CDR3 sequence is CASSPGIAGGPDTGELFF. The CDR3 DNA sequence: TGTGCCAGCAGCCCGGGAATAGCGGGAGGGCCCGACACCGGGGAGCTGTTTTTT. The full variable domain, rest sourced from reference TRBV7-8 and TRBJ2-2, is GAGVSQSPRYKVAKRGQDVALRCDPISGHVSLFWYQQALGQGPEFLTYFQNEAQLDKSGLPSDRFFAERPEGSVSTLKIQRTQQEDSAVYLCASSPGIAGGPDTGELFFGEGSRLTVL.

This clonotype was picked up a small number of times. V gene TRBV6-1 combines with J gene TRBJ2-7, with D tentatively TRBD1 or TRBD2 (6 bases each). CDR1 and CDR2 (germline): MNHNS, SASEGT. Trimming took off 3 bases at V and 1 base at J, with 13 bases between the two ends. The CDR3 runs 15 residues. CDR3 coding DNA: TGTGCCAGCAGTGACGTGGGGGGCCAGTCCTACGAGCAGTACTTC. This sequence encodes CASSDVGGQSYEQYF.

This clonotype has at least ten counts. V gene TRBV12-3 or TRBV12-4 combines with J gene TRBJ2-5; 10 bases map to TRBD2. V dropped 3 bases and J dropped 3; count of bases not matched to a gene: 4. The CDR3 contains 15 residues. The CDR3 DNA follows: TGTGCCAGCAGTTTCACTAGCGGGACCGAAGAGACCCAGTACTTC. Translating it yields CASSFTSGTEETQYF.

There are many counts of this clonotype. The CDR3 region is CASSHWTSKNTGELFF. The CDR3, as DNA: TGCGCCAGCAGCCACTGGACTAGCAAGAACACCGGGGAGCTGTTTTTT. The genes are TRBV4-1 and TRBJ2-2, with TRBD2 matching 8 bases. The trim removed 3 bases at V and 1 base at J, leaving 4 bases unmatched. The CDR3 length is 16 residues. The germline V gene encodes CDR1 MGHRA and CDR2 YSYEKL.

This clonotype was recorded at least ten times. The CDR3 DNA reads TGCAGTGCGACGGACGTGACAGGGATGTATAATTCACCCCTCCACTTT. Protein product: CSATDVTGMYNSPLHF. The chain couples TRBV20-1 to TRBJ1-6, with 7 bases lining up with TRBD1. The CDR3 is made up of 16 amino acids. Germline V gene lookup returns CDR1 DFQATT and CDR2 SNEGSKA (reference sequence). J lost 4 bases, V lost 6 bases, and 12 bases had no gene match.

The V and J genes are TRBV18 and TRBJ2-7, with TRBD1 matching over 8 bases. Germline trimming cut 5 bases from V and 5 bases from J; bases unmatched to any gene: 11. Germline V gives CDR1 KGHSH, CDR2 LQKENI. The CDR3 has 15 amino acids. The CDR3 loop is CASSSGQAKVDEQYF. The CDR3 DNA reads as TGTGCCAGCTCATCGGGACAGGCAAAGGTGGACGAGCAGTACTTC.

Comments on this clonotype: The junction departs from the called germline gene at one end, perhaps through a read error. J is TRBJ2-5 and V is TRBV7-7, with 10 positions matching TRBD1. Looked up from germline, CDR1 is SSHAT and CDR2 is FNYEAQ (reference sequence). There are 16 residues in the CDR3. As DNA, the CDR3 is TGTGCTAGCAGCTTAGGTGTGACAGGGGGCGCGGAGACCCAGTACTTC. Translated: CASSLGVTGGAETQYF.

The chain employs TRBV11-2 and TRBJ2-7, with D perhaps TRBD2 (6 bases). Deletions cut 2 bases from V and 5 bases from J, with 13 bases between. CDR1 is SGHAT and CDR2 is FQNNGV in the germline V gene. This CDR3 has 14 residues. The chain's CDR3 is CASSLSGDSDEQYF. The CDR3 region has the DNA TGTGCCAGCAGCTTATCGGGGGATTCCGACGAGCAGTACTTC.

In this sample, this clonotype turned up many times. The chain links TRBV20-1 to TRBJ2-7; a weak D match, TRBD2 (5 bases). Germline V lookup: CDR1 DFQATT, CDR2 SNEGSKA (reference sequence). Trimming stripped 2 bases from V and 3 bases from J, with 11 bases between. The CDR3 loop spans 13 amino acids. Here the CDR3 DNA reads TGCAGTGCTAGATCCACTAGGCTCTACGAGCAGTACTTC. It encodes CSARSTRLYEQYF.

This clonotype was detected ten times or more. The rearrangement links TRBV12-3 or TRBV12-4 to TRBJ2-1; tentatively, D is TRBD1 (5 bases). The CDR3 is 16 amino acids. With 2 bases removed from V and 6 bases from J, the gap between germline ends came to 17 bases. CDR3 sequence: CASSLLGTGSFNEQFF. In DNA form, the CDR3 reads TGTGCCAGCAGTTTATTGGGAACAGGAAGTTTCAATGAGCAGTTCTTC.

The chain employs TRBV28 and TRBJ1-1; TRBD1 might be the D (5 bases). Per the germline V gene, CDR1 is MDHEN and CDR2 is SYDVKM. The CDR3 totals 15 residues. V lost 7 bases, J lost 2 bases, and 17 bases lay in between. This CDR3 is CASTPSDSFNTEAFF. As DNA, the CDR3 is TGTGCCAGCACTCCGAGTGACAGCTTCAACACTGAAGCTTTCTTT.

In its sample, this clonotype was seen many times. The CDR3, as DNA: TGTGCCAGCAGCCGAGGGCAAGAAAAACTGTTTTTT. Residues: CASSRGQEKLFF. J is TRBJ1-4 and V is TRBV11-2; no reliable D call. This CDR3 spans 12 amino acids. V gave up 5 bases and J gave up 8 bases, with 9 bases separating them. Germline lookup yields CDR1 SGHAT and CDR2 FQNNGV.

This clonotype was observed at least ten times. The chain uses TRBV10-2 and TRBJ2-3; D uncertain. V lost 2 bases, J lost 2 bases, and 8 bases lay in between. CDR3 size: 14 residues. Germline lookup yields CDR1 WSHSY and CDR2 SAAADI. The CDR3 bases are TGCGCCAGCAGTGAGGAGGCCCTCACAGATACGCAGTATTTT. This sequence encodes CASSEEALTDTQYF.

The V call is TRBV29-1, the J call TRBJ1-1; maybe TRBD1 (5 bases). Per the germline V gene, CDR1 is SQVTM and CDR2 is ANQGSEA. V was shortened by 3 bases and J by 5 bases, with 13 bases between the two germline ends. The CDR3 loop spans 13 amino acids. CDR3 DNA sequence: TGCAGCGTTGATCCCTGGGGGGAAACTGAAGCTTTCTTT. Its protein product is CSVDPWGETEAFF.

This clonotype was recorded many times. The chain uses TRBV5-1 and TRBJ2-7, with 8 bases lining up with TRBD1. The CDR3 totals 14 residues. V gave up 5 bases and J gave up 6 bases; unmatched junction bases: 10. The germline gives CDR1 SGHRS, CDR2 YFSETQ. This chain's CDR3 is CASRPDRGKGEQYF. The CDR3 DNA sequence: TGCGCCAGCAGACCTGACAGGGGAAAGGGCGAGCAGTACTTC. Full variable domain (remainder filled in from reference TRBV5-1 and TRBJ2-7): KAGVTQTPRYLIKTRGQQVTLSCSPISGHRSVSWYQQTPGQGLQFLFEYFSETQRNKGNFPGRFSGRQFSNSRSEMNVSTLELGDSALYLCASRPDRGKGEQYFGPGTRLTVT.

The sample holds many counts of this clonotype. The V gene is TRBV29-1, the J gene TRBJ1-2, with D unresolved. This CDR3 contains 12 residues. In germline, CDR1 is SQVTM, CDR2 ANQGSEA. V was pared by 3 bases and J by 4 bases, with 9 bases between. The CDR3 reads CSVDTTRYGYTF. CDR3 DNA: TGCAGCGTTGACACCACACGCTATGGCTACACCTTC.

This clonotype was seen repeatedly, ten times or more. This sequence joins TRBV20-1 and TRBJ2-3; D might be TRBD1 or TRBD2, each matching 5 bases. This CDR3 comprises 16 residues. Trimming pared 0 bases from V and 0 bases from J, leaving 13 bases between. Germline assignment: CDR1 DFQATT and CDR2 SNEGSKA (reference sequence). The CDR3 spells CSARDTRGPSTDTQYF. The CDR3 nucleotides read TGCAGTGCTAGAGATACCCGGGGCCCTAGCACAGATACGCAGTATTTT.

At least ten counts were recorded for this clonotype. The junction departs from the called germline gene at one end, perhaps through a read error. V usage is TRBV20-1 and J usage is TRBJ2-1; 7 bases line up with TRBD2. Germline V gives CDR1 DFQATT, CDR2 SNEGSKA (reference sequence). This CDR3 has 16 amino acids. CDR3 loop: CSARALGEGPRDEQFF. The CDR3 DNA reads TGCAGTGCGAGAGCTTTGGGGGAGGGCCCTAGAGATGAGCAGTTCTTC.

This clonotype appeared many times. In DNA, the CDR3 is TGTGCCAGCAGCTTGCCTAGCGGGAGTGAGCAGTTCTTC. It specifies CASSLPSGSEQFF. The chain carries TRBV5-5 and TRBJ2-1; 10 positions agree with TRBD2. The V and J ends lost 1 base and 9 bases, in that order; junction bases with no gene match: 1. Germline V gene lookup returns CDR1 SGHKS and CDR2 YYEKEE (reference sequence). The CDR3 totals 13 residues. Complete variable domain (other parts from reference TRBV5-5 and TRBJ2-1): DAGVTQSPTHLIKTRGQQVTLRCSPISGHKSVSWYQQVLGQGPQFIFQYYEKEERGRGNFPDRFSARQFPNYSSELNVNALLLGDSALYLCASSLPSGSEQFFGPGTRLTVL.

This chain joins TRBV20-1 and TRBJ2-5; 14 bases match TRBD2. V dropped 6 bases and J dropped 3; count of bases not matched to a gene: 6. Germline-derived CDR1 and CDR2 are DFQATT and SNEGSKA (reference sequence). The CDR3 consists of 15 residues. The CDR3 protein is CSATKGLAGEETQYF. The DNA of the CDR3 is TGCAGTGCGACGAAGGGACTAGCGGGAGAAGAGACCCAGTACTTC.

The chain has TRBV28 and TRBJ2-3, with 7 positions matching TRBD2. Looked up from germline, CDR1 is MDHEN and CDR2 is SYDVKM. The V and J ends lost 7 bases and 3 bases, in that order; junction bases with no gene match: 10. The CDR3 runs 15 residues. This chain's CDR3 is CASKSSRESTDTQYF. The CDR3, as DNA: TGTGCCAGCAAGTCTTCGCGGGAGTCGACAGATACGCAGTATTTT.

This clonotype came up many times. The chain couples TRBV12-3 or TRBV12-4 to TRBJ2-6, with TRBD1 as a possible D gene (5 bases). The CDR3 loop spans 15 amino acids. V lost 7 bases to trimming and J lost 7 bases, with 17 bases between them. This CDR3 is CASTSGAARANVLTF. CDR3 DNA: TGTGCCAGCACCAGTGGGGCCGCTCGAGCCAACGTCCTGACTTTC.

At least ten counts were recorded for this clonotype. The gene calls are TRBV20-1 and TRBJ2-1, with 14 bases that match TRBD2. Germline CDR1 DFQATT, CDR2 SNEGSKA (reference sequence). The CDR3 runs to 16 residues. V shed 3 bases and J 7 bases; nucleotides not matched to a gene: 8. The CDR3: CSASTTSGRAGNEQFF. The CDR3 DNA is TGCAGTGCTAGTACGACTAGCGGGAGGGCCGGGAATGAGCAGTTCTTC.

The chain combines TRBV3-1 with TRBJ1-2, with 7 nucleotides matching TRBD1. This CDR3 contains 16 residues. Germline V gene lookup returns CDR1 LGHDT and CDR2 YNNKEL (reference sequence). The trim removed 11 bases at V and 2 bases at J, leaving 17 bases unmatched. CDR3 DNA: TGTGCCTCCTGCCGCCGGGGGGCCAGGGGGAACTATGGCTACACCTTC. Translating it yields CASCRRGARGNYGYTF.